The clone carrying this T cell receptor (beta chain) has a count of ten or more. Antigen unknown. TCRdb processed the 5' RACE reads anew with MiXCR; each CDR3 protein has one entry. The sample has roughly 130,000 distinct CDR3 sequences, about a sixth seen once. This sample was taken from a study of T-cell memory formation after mild COVID-19. Study as a whole: The study found TCR clusters largely donor specific.

Findings and caveats of the study: What remained unconfirmed was the SARS-CoV-2 specificity of second-wave clones peaking on day 37. Cross-reactive memory apparently joined, as some responding clones appeared in pre-infection memory. Clones that contracted from day 15 to 85 were balanced CD4/CD8, while later expanders leaned CD4+.

This CDR3 has 14 residues. V gave up 1 base and J gave up 5 bases, with 11 bases separating them. The germline V gene has CDR1 LGHNA and CDR2 YSLEER. Specimen: PBMCs or a T cell subset sorted from them (not recorded which). The chain joins TRBV4-3 to TRBJ1-2; D remains unclear. The receptor was derived from a man in his late teens or twenties who had mild COVID-19 (a few samples of this study predate the infection). Cell type and time point are not known. DNA for the CDR3: TGCGCCAGCAGCCAAGTAGGCCGAGGGTATGGCTACACCTTC. Residues: CASSQVGRGYGYTF.